Sequencing of this T cell receptor beta chain was carried out in a study of shared clonotypes between healthy human individuals. Study-wide results and limits: A small donor pool kept down the genetic and exposure-history diversity that was represented. Researchers found naive subsets generally carried larger estimated richness than memory subsets. Non-shared clonotypes were found to have lower generation probabilities than the clonotypes that were shared by all four of the sorted-subset donors.

As for this clone: What it binds is not known.

With V trimmed by 8 bases and J by 7 bases, 13 bases remained unmatched. The CDR3 spans 14 residues. Germline V CDR1 and CDR2: SNHLY, FYNNEI. Execution of the assay was at deep level. Profiling relied on immunoSEQ multiplex PCR, and the TCRdb table lists in-frame clones only, not all of them. Among about 2.4 million clones listed, roughly 93% were seen once. Source material: naive CD4+ T cells from PBMCs. Subset given: CD45RA+ positively selected. The receptor comes from a man between 18 and 35 years old in good health. Some clones in this sample may be carry-over from other donors' samples. The chain uses TRBV2 and TRBJ2-5; TRBD2 aligns across 7 bases. The CDR3 nucleotides read TGTGCCAGCTCCGGGACTAATTCAGCAGGGACCCAGTACTTC. Its protein is CASSGTNSAGTQYF. The full variable domain, in which reference TRBV2 and TRBJ2-5 provide the parts outside the CDR3, is EPEVTQTPSHQVTQMGQEVILRCVPISNHLYFYWYRQILGQKVEFLVSFYNNEISEKSEIFDDQFSVERPDGSNFTLKIRSTKLEDSAMYFCASSGTNSAGTQYFGPGTRLLVL.